The entry that follows covers one T cell receptor beta chain sequence. The repertoire was sequenced with immunoSEQ multiplex PCR; TCRdb's copy has only in-frame clones and lacks some. Among approximately 350,000 clones listed, roughly 90% were seen once. The sample comes from a study of blood T cell repertoires in COVID-19. The overall study: The cDNA or gDNA used as material had been derived from T cells, B-cell-depleted T cells, or PBMCs.

Seattle enrolled patients during active infection and tracked them longitudinally. The receptor was derived from a woman younger than 45 with COVID-19, enrolled during active disease. Sequencing was done on a sample of peripheral blood.

The CDR3 coding sequence is TGTGCCTCAAGGCCCACAGCTCTTCTTGGCTACACCTTC. Translated: CASRPTALLGYTF. The J gene is TRBJ1-2, the V gene TRBV24-1; the D is unclear. V lost 12 bases and J 7 bases, leaving 20 bases between the germline ends. The CDR3 sequence is 13 residues long. The V gene's germline CDR1 is KGHDR and CDR2 SFDVKD.